This TCR beta chain was recovered during a study of blood T cell repertoires in COVID-19. For the study at large: Samples came from the United States, Italy and Spain, spanning acute and convalescent COVID-19. PBMCs, B-cell-depleted T cells, or T cells were the source of the cDNA or gDNA that made up the material.

Original methodology: It was from reference gene primer amplification that nucleated cell counts were estimated. Sequencing was performed with immunoSEQ multiplex PCR; in TCRdb, only in-frame clones are kept and a portion is missing. V, J and clone size derive from that table, while D and trimming were established from the DNA sequence. The sample yields 60,000 to 75,000 clones, roughly 88% seen once. Of note for this clone: Compared with germline, one end of the junction differs, possibly owing to a read error.

The CDR3 is 15 amino acids. Germline V gene lookup returns CDR1 SSHAT and CDR2 FNYEAQ (reference sequence). The sequence derives from a woman of 80 years or more with active COVID-19. Specimen: peripheral blood. This sequence joins TRBV7-7 and TRBJ2-5, with 9 bases that match TRBD2. The CDR3, as DNA: TGTGCTAGCAGCCCCCGCGCGGGGGGGCAAGAGACCCAGTACTTC. It specifies CASSPRAGGQETQYF.